This entry features one TCR beta chain sequence. The J segment lost 4 bases and the V segment lost 5 bases, leaving 9 bases of the junction unmatched. CDR3 length: 16 amino acids. Germline values: CDR1 ENHRY, CDR2 SYGVKD. The sample originates from a study of shared clonotypes between healthy human individuals. Method: immunoSEQ multiplex PCR; TCRdb's copy keeps in-frame clones and lacks some. The sample contains more than 400,000 clones, about 72% of which appear only once. The chain combines TRBV10-3 with TRBJ1-2, with 11 bases fitting TRBD1. This clonotype was obtained from a woman aged 40 to 50 in good health. Some clones in this sample may be carry-over from other donors' samples. The sequencing sample was made of PBMCs. DNA for the CDR3: TGTGCCATCAGTAACCGGGACAGGGGGTGGAGCTATGGCTACACCTTC. Translating gives CAISNRDRGWSYGYTF.